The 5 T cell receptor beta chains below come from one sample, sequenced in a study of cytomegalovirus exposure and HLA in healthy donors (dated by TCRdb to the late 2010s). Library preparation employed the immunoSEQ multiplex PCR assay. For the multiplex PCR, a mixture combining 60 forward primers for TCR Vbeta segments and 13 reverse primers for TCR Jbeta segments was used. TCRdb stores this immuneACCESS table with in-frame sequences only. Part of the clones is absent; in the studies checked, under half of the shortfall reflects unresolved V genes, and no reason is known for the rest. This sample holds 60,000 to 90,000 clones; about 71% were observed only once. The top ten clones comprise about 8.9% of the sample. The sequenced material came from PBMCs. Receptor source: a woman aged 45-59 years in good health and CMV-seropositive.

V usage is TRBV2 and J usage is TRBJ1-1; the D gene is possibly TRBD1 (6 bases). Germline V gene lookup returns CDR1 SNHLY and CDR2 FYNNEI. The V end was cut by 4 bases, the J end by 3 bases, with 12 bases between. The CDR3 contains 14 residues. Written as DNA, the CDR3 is TGTGCCAGCAGTGCTCAGGGGAGGGACACTGAAGCTTTCTTT. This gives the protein CASSAQGRDTEAFF.

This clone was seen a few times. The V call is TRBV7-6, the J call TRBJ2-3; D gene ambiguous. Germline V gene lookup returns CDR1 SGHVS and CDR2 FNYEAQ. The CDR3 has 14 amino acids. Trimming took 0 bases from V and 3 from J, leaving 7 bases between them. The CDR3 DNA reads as TGTGCCAGCAGCTTAGCTGCGGAGACAGATACGCAGTATTTT. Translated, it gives CASSLAAETDTQYF.

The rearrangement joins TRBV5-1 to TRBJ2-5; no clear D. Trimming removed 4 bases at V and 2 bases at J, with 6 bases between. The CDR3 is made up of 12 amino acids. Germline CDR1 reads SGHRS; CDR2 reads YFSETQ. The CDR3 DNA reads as TGCGCCAGCAGCGCAGGACAAGAGACCCAGTACTTC. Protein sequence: CASSAGQETQYF. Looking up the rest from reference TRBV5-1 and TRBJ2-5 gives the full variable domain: KAGVTQTPRYLIKTRGQQVTLSCSPISGHRSVSWYQQTPGQGLQFLFEYFSETQRNKGNFPGRFSGRQFSNSRSEMNVSTLELGDSALYLCASSAGQETQYFGPGTRLLVL.

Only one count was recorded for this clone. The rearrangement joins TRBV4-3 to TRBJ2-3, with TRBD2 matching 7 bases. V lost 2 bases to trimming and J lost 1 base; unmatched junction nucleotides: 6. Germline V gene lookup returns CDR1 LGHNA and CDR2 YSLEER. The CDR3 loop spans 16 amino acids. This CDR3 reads CASSQTGLAGTDTQYF. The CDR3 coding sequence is TGCGCCAGCAGCCAAACGGGGCTAGCGGGCACAGATACGCAGTATTTT.

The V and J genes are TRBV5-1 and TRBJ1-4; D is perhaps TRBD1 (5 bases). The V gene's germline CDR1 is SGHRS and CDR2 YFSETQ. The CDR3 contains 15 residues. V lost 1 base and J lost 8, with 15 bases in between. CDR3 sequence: CASSLSAGWLEKLFF. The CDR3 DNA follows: TGCGCCAGCAGCTTGTCGGCAGGGTGGCTGGAAAAACTGTTTTTT.